What follows are 9 T cell receptor beta chains derived from one specimen sequenced in a study of regulatory T cells in long-lasting Graves disease. Arm-PCR of CDR3 regions with iRepertoire HTBI primers generated TCR beta libraries. Each CDR3 protein is one row after TCRdb ran MiXCR on the multiplex PCR reads. This table has some 460,000 distinct CDR3 sequences, about 16% appearing once. Documented time point: newly diagnosed GD, antithyroid drugs for less than 3 months. Following extraction of RNA from PBMCs, that RNA was used to make the TCR library. The same data also went into a second study, on T cells in Graves' hyperthyroidism and ophthalmopathy.

The material was peripheral blood mononuclear cells (PBMCs), obtained at new diagnosis, from a patient treated with antithyroid drugs. The receptors here all came from a man in his forties with Graves disease.

This clonotype showed up many times. The rearrangement uses TRBV29-1 and TRBJ1-3; TRBD1 matches at 7 bases. The CDR3 is 13 residues long. V shed 5 bases and J 0 bases; nucleotides not matched to a gene: 1. Germline CDR1 is SQVTM and CDR2 is ANQGSEA. The CDR3 sequence is CSVSGGSGNTIYF. CDR3 coding DNA: TGCAGCGTTTCAGGGGGCTCTGGAAACACCATATATTTT.

This clonotype was counted a few times. The chain uses TRBV28 and TRBJ2-5, with 7 bases that match TRBD2. Trimming took 1 base from V and 4 from J; bases not matched to a gene: 9. Germline CDR1 MDHEN, CDR2 SYDVKM. The CDR3 loop spans 16 amino acids. For the CDR3, the DNA is TGTGCCAGCAGTTTATTGACGGGAGGCCTCCGAGAGACCCAGTACTTC. It codes for CASSLLTGGLRETQYF.

This clonotype was counted many times. The chain combines TRBV7-2 with TRBJ2-5; TRBD1 agrees at 7 bases. The junction had 8 bases not matched to a gene; V was cut back by 5 bases and J by 5 bases. Germline V lookup: CDR1 SGHTA, CDR2 FQGNSA. There are 14 residues in the CDR3. The CDR3 reads CASSPQGQRETQYF. The CDR3 DNA reads TGTGCCAGCAGCCCCCAGGGACAGCGGGAGACCCAGTACTTC.

This clonotype was seen at least ten times. This rearrangement joins TRBV28 to TRBJ2-1; D unresolved. V was pared by 5 bases and J by 5 bases, with 10 bases between. This CDR3 is built from 13 residues. Germline lookup yields CDR1 MDHEN and CDR2 SYDVKM. Written as DNA, the CDR3 is TGTGCCAGCAGTCGGCTCGGAAACAATGAGCAGTTCTTC. It yields the protein CASSRLGNNEQFF.

About this clonotype itself: The junction departs from the called germline gene at one end, perhaps through a read error. The chain carries TRBV5-1 and TRBJ2-2, with 8 nucleotides matching TRBD2. The CDR3 length is 15 residues. Germline V gene sequence: CDR1 SGHRS, CDR2 YFSETQ. The CDR3 reads CTSSLVLAGTGELFF. DNA of the CDR3: TGCACCAGCAGCTTGGTGCTAGCGGGCACCGGGGAGCTGTTTTTT.

This clonotype has just a few counts. The chain is built from TRBV27 and TRBJ1-6, with D possibly TRBD1 on 5 matching bases. V gave up 0 bases and J gave up 9 bases, with 15 bases separating them. Per germline, CDR1 MNHEY and CDR2 SMNVEV (reference sequence). The CDR3 totals 16 residues. The CDR3 region has the DNA TGTGCCAGCAGTTTATCTCCGGGCCCGGGGGTTTCACCCCTCCACTTT. Residues: CASSLSPGPGVSPLHF.

Regarding this clonotype: A single base separates this from a much larger clone, so it may be a read error. The chain employs TRBV5-4 and TRBJ1-5; 8 positions match TRBD1. The V gene's germline CDR1 is SGHNT and CDR2 YYREEE (reference sequence). This CDR3 comprises 13 residues. The CDR3 DNA sequence: TGTGTCAGCAGCTCGGACAGGGATCAGCCCCAGCATTTT. Translated: CVSSSDRDQPQHF.

In this sample, this clonotype turned up many times. This chain connects TRBV18 to TRBJ2-7, with D unclear. Germline CDR1 and CDR2: KGHSH and LQKENI. V shed 6 bases and J shed 2 bases, with 20 bases lying between them. This CDR3 has 16 amino acids. The DNA for the CDR3 is TGTGCCAGCTCCCCCTACGGTGGGCATCAACCCTACGAGCAGTACTTC. The encoded protein is CASSPYGGHQPYEQYF.

This clonotype showed up many times. The chain joins TRBV30 to TRBJ1-2; 11 positions match TRBD1. The length of the CDR3 is 17 residues. CDR1 is GTSNPN and CDR2 is SVGIG in the germline V gene (reference sequence). V shed 2 bases and J 1 base; nucleotides not matched to a gene: 9. The chain's CDR3 is CAWSFRTGGPFNYGYTF. CDR3 coding DNA: TGTGCCTGGAGTTTCAGGACAGGGGGCCCTTTTAACTATGGCTACACCTTC.